Presented here are 25 T cell receptor beta chains from one specimen sequenced in a study of blood T cells in healthy people across ages. Through a sample-barcoded 5' primer and a J-beta primer mix, a second PCR was run for 7 to 11 cycles. TCRdb recomputed calls from the 5' RACE reads with MiXCR, one row per CDR3 protein. This table holds approximately 940,000 distinct CDR3 sequences, about 44% found once. What was sequenced was blood. The origin of the receptors is a young man in good health.

The V call is TRBV6-5, the J call TRBJ2-7, with 8 bases that match TRBD2. There are 16 residues in the CDR3. The junction had 6 bases not matched to a gene; V was cut back by 0 bases and J by 2 bases. CDR1 and CDR2 from the germline V gene are MNHEY and SVGAGI. As DNA, the CDR3 is TGTGCCAGCAGTTACTCGAATACCGGGGGGGCCTACGAGCAGTACTTC. Protein product: CASSYSNTGGAYEQYF.

J is TRBJ1-1 and V is TRBV6-5; possible D gene TRBD1, 6 bases. Germline V gives CDR1 MNHEY, CDR2 SVGAGI. Trimming removed 2 bases at V and 6 bases at J, with 10 bases between. The CDR3 sequence is 13 residues long. CDR3 bases: TGTGCCAGCAGTTACGGACAGATAGCTGAAGCTTTCTTT. Translated: CASSYGQIAEAFF.

This chain uses TRBV12-3 or TRBV12-4 with TRBJ1-2, with 8 bases identical to TRBD1. The CDR3 consists of 16 residues. Trimming at V came to 4 bases and at J to 0 bases, leaving 7 bases not matched to a gene. CDR3 region: CASSWAGGVPNYGYTF. CDR3 sequence (DNA): TGTGCCAGCAGTTGGGCAGGGGGCGTCCCTAACTATGGCTACACCTTC.

The CDR3 coding sequence is TGTGCCATCAGCATCATAGCGGGGGGGACAGATACGCAGTATTTT. Translation gives CAISIIAGGTDTQYF. The chain recombines TRBV10-3 with TRBJ2-3; 11 positions match TRBD2. There are 15 residues in the CDR3. With 6 bases clipped from V and 3 bases from J, the junction kept 5 bases outside the gene matches. Germline V gene lookup returns CDR1 ENHRY and CDR2 SYGVKD.

The V gene is TRBV19, the J gene TRBJ2-3, with 7 bases aligning to TRBD1. CDR3 length: 15 residues. CDR1 is LNHDA and CDR2 is SQIVND in the germline V gene (reference sequence). Unmatched junction bases numbered 10, after V lost 6 bases and J lost 4 bases. CDR3 bases: TGTGCCAGTAGATTTGGACAGGCGGGCGCAGATACGCAGTATTTT. Translating gives CASRFGQAGADTQYF.

About this clonotype: One junction end does not reproduce the germline sequence, and a read error may be involved. The J gene is TRBJ1-5, the V gene TRBV5-1, with D possibly TRBD1 on 5 matching bases. The CDR3 consists of 14 residues. Germline V CDR1 and CDR2: SGHRS, YFSETQ. CDR3 bases: TGCGCCAGCAGTTTGGGAGGGGCCGAACAGCCCCAGCATTTT. It is translated as CASSLGGAEQPQHF.

The V and J genes are TRBV28 and TRBJ1-2; D is undetermined. Germline assignment: CDR1 MDHEN and CDR2 SYDVKM. The CDR3 loop spans 14 amino acids. Trimming shortened V by 5 bases and J by 4 bases, and 14 bases separated the two germline ends. As DNA, the CDR3 is TGTGCCAGCAGTATCACGACGAGAGGCTATGGCTACACCTTC. This sequence encodes CASSITTRGYGYTF.

J is TRBJ1-1 and V is TRBV27; weak D call: TRBD1 (5 bases). CDR1 is MNHEY and CDR2 is SMNVEV in the germline V gene (reference sequence). V was clipped by 0 bases and J by 1 base, with 9 bases between them. The CDR3 spans 15 residues. This CDR3 reads CASSLSRQKNTEAFF. DNA of the CDR3: TGTGCCAGCAGTTTATCCCGACAGAAGAACACTGAAGCTTTCTTT.

This clonotype has just a few counts. The rearrangement joins TRBV7-9 to TRBJ2-5; 7 nucleotides agree with TRBD1. V was clipped by 5 bases and J by 5 bases; unmatched bases: 14. Germline loops: CDR1 SEHNR, CDR2 FQNEAQ (reference sequence). The CDR3 contains 16 residues. CDR3 in amino acids: CASSLLLRQGGETQYF. DNA of the CDR3: TGTGCCAGCAGCCTCCTTCTTCGACAGGGTGGCGAGACCCAGTACTTC.

The J gene is TRBJ2-7, the V gene TRBV27; D is unresolved. Between the trimmed V and J ends, which lost 8 bases and 1 base, there was a span of 12 bases. Germline CDR1 MNHEY, CDR2 SMNVEV (reference sequence). The CDR3 spans 13 residues. CDR3 in DNA: TGTGCCAGCGCGCCGCAGGTGTCCTACGAGCAGTACTTC. Amino acid sequence: CASAPQVSYEQYF.

The V call is TRBV3-1, the J call TRBJ1-4; maybe TRBD1 (6 bases). This CDR3 is 15 amino acids long. Per the germline V gene, CDR1 is LGHDT and CDR2 is YNNKEL (reference sequence). Trimming took off 5 bases at V and 5 bases at J, with 15 bases between the two ends. The CDR3 loop is CASSSRQGRNEKLFF. DNA for the CDR3: TGTGCCAGCAGCTCCCGGCAGGGGAGAAATGAAAAACTGTTTTTT.

The CDR3 DNA reads TGTGCCATCAGCGGACAGCAGTCCTCTGGAAACACCATATATTTT. The encoded protein is CAISGQQSSGNTIYF. The V gene is TRBV10-3, the J gene TRBJ1-3; D possibly corresponds to TRBD1 (6 bases). CDR3 length: 15 amino acids. Deletions cut 6 bases from V and 0 bases from J, with 12 bases between. Germline values: CDR1 ENHRY, CDR2 SYGVKD.

Only one count was recorded for this clonotype. The chain joins TRBV24-1 to TRBJ2-2, with 12 bases identical to TRBD1. The V gene end was trimmed by 4 bases and the J gene end by 6 bases; junction bases not matched to a gene: 5. Looked up from germline, CDR1 is KGHDR and CDR2 is SFDVKD. The CDR3 has 16 amino acids. CDR3 amino acids: CATSEAGTGGAGELFF. The CDR3 DNA follows: TGTGCCACCAGTGAGGCCGGGACAGGGGGCGCCGGGGAGCTGTTTTTT.

V gene TRBV4-2 combines with J gene TRBJ2-3; no firm D call. The CDR3 loop spans 14 amino acids. Per germline, CDR1 LGHNA and CDR2 YNFKEQ. Trimming shortened V by 3 bases and J by 8 bases, and 15 bases separated the two germline ends. In nucleotides, the CDR3 is TGTGCCAGCAGCCAGGGCCTTGAGGCGGTTACGCAGTATTTT. Protein: CASSQGLEAVTQYF.

CDR3 in amino acids: CASSLGQNPNYGYTF. CDR3 in DNA: TGTGCCAGCAGCTTAGGACAGAATCCTAACTATGGCTACACCTTC. The J gene is TRBJ1-2, the V gene TRBV7-9; maybe TRBD1 (5 bases). Trimming cost V 1 base and J 0 bases, with 9 bases left between them. This CDR3 has 15 amino acids. CDR1 is SEHNR and CDR2 is FQNEAQ in the germline V gene (reference sequence). Together with reference TRBV7-9 and TRBJ1-2, the CDR3 gives the full variable domain: DTGVSQNPRHKITKRGQNVTFRCDPISEHNRLYWYRQTLGQGPEFLTYFQNEAQLEKSRLLSDRFSAERPKGSFSTLEIQRTEQGDSAMYLCASSLGQNPNYGYTFGSGTRLTVV.

The rearrangement joins TRBV4-1 to TRBJ2-3, with 12 bases identical to TRBD2. V lost 1 base, J lost 2 bases, and 7 bases stayed unmatched. Per the germline V gene, CDR1 is MGHRA and CDR2 is YSYEKL. The CDR3 spans 18 residues. The CDR3 here is CASSQGGLAGRDTDTQYF. CDR3 nucleotides: TGCGCCAGCAGCCAAGGAGGACTAGCGGGGAGGGACACAGATACGCAGTATTTT.

Comment on this clonotype: A read error may explain this, as a much larger clone is one base away. The chain has TRBV7-4 and TRBJ2-1, with 9 positions matching TRBD1. Germline V CDR1 and CDR2: SGHVT, SQSDAQ. The CDR3 runs to 15 residues. The CDR3 reads CAGSHRDREENEQFF. The CDR3 DNA reads as TGTGCCGGCAGCCACCGGGACAGGGAAGAAAATGAGCAGTTCTTC.

V is TRBV20-1 and J is TRBJ2-7; 9 nucleotides align to TRBD1. The germline V gene has CDR1 DFQATT and CDR2 SNEGSKA (reference sequence). V trimming: 6 bases; J trimming: 0 bases; junction bases outside the gene matches: 6. This CDR3 comprises 14 residues. CDR3: CSADRTGDSYEQYF. For the CDR3, the DNA is TGCAGTGCCGATAGGACAGGGGACTCCTACGAGCAGTACTTC.

The chain uses TRBV27 and TRBJ2-2, with a tentative D call TRBD1 (6 bases). Per the germline V gene, CDR1 is MNHEY and CDR2 is SMNVEV (reference sequence). Trimming cost V 7 bases and J 4 bases, with 16 bases left between them. There are 15 residues in the CDR3. The chain's CDR3 is CASTPDRVFTGELFF. CDR3 coding DNA: TGTGCCAGCACCCCGGACAGAGTTTTCACCGGGGAGCTGTTTTTT.

This chain joins TRBV12-3 or TRBV12-4 and TRBJ2-7; 7 positions match TRBD1. With 6 bases clipped from V and 2 bases from J, the junction kept 7 bases outside the gene matches. The CDR3 extends over 14 amino acids. For the CDR3, the DNA is TGTGCCAGCAGACCCGCAGGGGGAACCTACGAGCAGTACTTC. Translating it yields CASRPAGGTYEQYF.

This clonotype was recorded only once. The J gene is TRBJ1-2, the V gene TRBV7-9, with TRBD1 identical over 10 bases. From germline, CDR1 is SEHNR and CDR2 FQNEAQ (reference sequence). V was clipped by 4 bases and J by 8 bases; unmatched bases: 10. The CDR3 length is 15 residues. In DNA form, the CDR3 reads TGTGCCAGCAGCTCGACAGGGGGCTTCACGGGGGGCTACACCTTC. Translated, it gives CASSSTGGFTGGYTF.

The V and J genes are TRBV28 and TRBJ2-7; D gene unclear. Per germline, CDR1 MDHEN and CDR2 SYDVKM. The CDR3 extends over 12 amino acids. Trimming took off 4 bases at V and 6 bases at J, with 10 bases between the two ends. The CDR3 is CASSSGRTEQYF. The CDR3 DNA reads TGTGCCAGCAGTTCCGGACGGACCGAGCAGTACTTC. The full variable domain, with the rest looked up from reference TRBV28 and TRBJ2-7, is DVKVTQSSRYLVKRTGEKVFLECVQDMDHENMFWYRQDPGLGLRLIYFSYDVKMKEKGDIPEGYSVSREKKERFSLILESASTNQTSMYLCASSSGRTEQYFGPGTRLTVT.

V and J are TRBV20-1 and TRBJ2-4, with 9 bases fitting TRBD2. The end of the DNA fits TRBJ2-7 better, so the J call may be wrong. The CDR3 sequence is 12 residues long. The germline V gene encodes CDR1 DFQATT and CDR2 SNEGSKA (reference sequence). Here the CDR3 reads CRAGTSLNEQYF. The CDR3, as DNA: TGCAGGGCCGGGACTAGCTTAAACGAGCAGTACTTC.

The rearrangement links TRBV10-3 to TRBJ2-5, with a weak D call TRBD1 (6 bases). V was clipped by 4 bases and J by 4 bases, with 10 bases between them. Germline CDR1 is ENHRY and CDR2 is SYGVKD. This CDR3 is 13 amino acids long. CDR3 residues: CAISGQAGETQYF. In DNA, the CDR3 is TGTGCCATCAGTGGACAGGCGGGAGAGACCCAGTACTTC.

The V and J genes are TRBV6-2 or TRBV6-3 and TRBJ2-7; D ambiguous. V gave up 7 bases and J gave up 3 bases, with 19 bases separating them. Germline loops: CDR1 MNHEY, CDR2 SVGEGT. This CDR3 is built from 15 residues. For the CDR3, the DNA is TGTGCCAGCATAGCCGGTGGTGGTTTAAACTACGAGCAGTACTTC. This codes for CASIAGGGLNYEQYF.